This T cell receptor (beta chain) is drawn from a study of cytomegalovirus exposure and HLA in healthy donors. Points from the study as a whole: Associated with cytomegalovirus, according to the listing, were fewer than 200 TCR beta chains. A later analysis appeared to link common viral pathogens to several of the most significant clusters.

Comments on this clone: Its antigen is not identified.

CDR3 length equals 14 residues. V lost 3 bases, J lost 4 bases, and 6 bases stayed unmatched. CDR1 SGHRS and CDR2 YFSETQ come from the germline V gene. The PCR contained 60 Vbeta and 13 Jbeta primers. Assay used: immunoSEQ multiplex PCR; TCRdb lists only in-frame clones, some missing. The repertoire holds roughly 150,000 clones, with 75% to 80% as singletons. The source material was PBMCs. The V call is TRBV5-1, the J call TRBJ2-5; TRBD2 agrees at 7 bases. The receptor was derived from a male donor in good health and CMV-seronegative. The DNA of the CDR3 is TGCGCCAGCAGCTCCCGCTGGGGGGGAGAGACCCAGTACTTC. This gives the protein CASSSRWGGETQYF.